The 26 T cell receptor beta chains presented below share a single source sample, sequenced in a study of T cells in Graves' hyperthyroidism and ophthalmopathy. RNA transcripts served as the template for amplifying TCR beta CDR3 regions. HTBI primers were used for first-round RT-PCR of the TCR CDR3. TCRdb reprocessed the multiplex PCR reads via MiXCR and lists one record per CDR3 protein. The sample records hundreds of thousands of distinct CDR3 sequences, 14% being singletons. Sequencing was done on a sample of blood. These receptors were taken from a young woman with Graves' hyperthyroidism.

The chain links TRBV15 to TRBJ1-2; tentative D call: TRBD1 (6 bases). V lost 6 bases, J lost 5 bases, and 19 bases lay in between. The CDR3 contains 15 residues. The germline V gene has CDR1 LNHNV and CDR2 YYDKDF (reference sequence). CDR3: CATRPPGAGEYGYTF. The CDR3 DNA follows: TGTGCCACCAGGCCCCCGGGGGCAGGGGAGTATGGCTACACCTTC.

In this sample, this clonotype turned up a few times. V and J are TRBV30 and TRBJ2-7; a weak D match, TRBD1 (5 bases). Germline CDR1 is GTSNPN and CDR2 is SVGIG (reference sequence). The ends were cut back, 8 bases at V and 6 bases at J, with 14 bases in the middle. The CDR3 runs to 11 residues. CDR3 DNA: TGTGCCGGACAAAGAAGGGGCGAGCAGTACTTC. This translates into CAGQRRGEQYF.

The table lists this clonotype with a few counts. The chain carries TRBV20-1 and TRBJ2-2; 7 bases line up with TRBD2. Trimming cost V 6 bases and J 1 base; bases outside gene matches: 2. The germline CDR1 and CDR2 sequences are DFQATT and SNEGSKA (reference sequence). The CDR3 sequence is 13 residues long. CDR3 region: CSAKRGNTGELFF. The DNA for the CDR3 is TGCAGTGCCAAGCGGGGGAACACCGGGGAGCTGTTTTTT.

The genes are TRBV10-3 and TRBJ2-7, with D possibly being TRBD1 (6 bases). Germline assignment: CDR1 ENHRY and CDR2 SYGVKD. CDR3 length: 16 residues. Trimming removed 8 bases from V and 5 bases from J, with 25 bases in between. The CDR3 nucleotides read TGTGCCATCGGAGTGACGCTACAGGGTTTCCGTGACGAGCAGTACTTC. As protein: CAIGVTLQGFRDEQYF.

J is TRBJ1-2 and V is TRBV25-1; D not resolved. The CDR3 runs 14 residues. Germline CDR1 MGHDK, CDR2 SYGVNS. V was clipped by 1 base and J by 6 bases, with 12 bases between them. CDR3 residues: CASSELVGLNGYTF. The DNA of the CDR3 is TGTGCCAGCAGTGAATTAGTAGGACTCAATGGCTACACCTTC.

Ten or more counts support this clonotype. V and J are TRBV11-2 and TRBJ2-1, with D unclear. Trimming pared 3 bases from V and 5 bases from J, leaving 14 bases between. Germline values: CDR1 SGHAT, CDR2 FQNNGV. The CDR3 length is 15 residues. The CDR3 coding sequence is TGTGCCAGCAGCTTCTCGTTCGACTCTAACAATGAGCAGTTCTTC. It specifies CASSFSFDSNNEQFF.

In its sample, this clonotype was seen many times. The chain recombines TRBV5-1 with TRBJ2-5; D is ambiguous. The V gene's germline CDR1 is SGHRS and CDR2 YFSETQ. Trimming took 4 bases from V and 3 from J, leaving 10 bases between them. CDR3 length: 13 residues. CDR3 DNA: TGCGCCAGCAGCAGCGACATAGAAGAGACCCAGTACTTC. It is translated as CASSSDIEETQYF.

The genes are TRBV2 and TRBJ2-7; D ambiguous. In germline, CDR1 is SNHLY, CDR2 FYNNEI. The CDR3 is 12 residues long. Trimming removed 6 bases at V and 5 bases at J, with 11 bases between. For the CDR3, the DNA is TGTGCCAGCAGAGCCGTTTCGAACGAGCAGTACTTC. It translates to CASRAVSNEQYF.

Details on this clonotype: Being one base from a much bigger clone, this may be a read error. The chain carries TRBV27 and TRBJ2-7; TRBD1 agrees at 8 bases. CDR1 and CDR2 (germline): MNHEY, SMNVEV (reference sequence). V was pared by 8 bases and J by 5 bases, with 11 bases of the junction left unmatched. The CDR3 has 14 amino acids. CDR3 nucleotide sequence: TGTGCCAGCCTAAGAGAAAGACAGGGGAACGAGCAGTACTTC. Translated: CASLRERQGNEQYF.

In its sample, this clonotype was seen a few times. In DNA, the CDR3 is TGTGCCAGTAGTATACTCGCTGGGACTGAAGCTTTCTTT. Encoded protein: CASSILAGTEAFF. The chain uses TRBV19 and TRBJ1-1, with unresolved D. V was pared by 2 bases and J by 5 bases, with 9 bases between. The germline gives CDR1 LNHDA, CDR2 SQIVND (reference sequence). This CDR3 has 13 residues.

This clonotype has ten or more counts. The chain is built from TRBV6-1 and TRBJ1-3, with D unresolved. The V gene lost 5 bases and the J gene lost 0 bases, with 11 bases spanning the gap. CDR3 length: 15 residues. CDR1 is MNHNS and CDR2 is SASEGT in the germline V gene. The CDR3: CASSYGRISGNTIYF. CDR3 nucleotide sequence: TGTGCCAGCAGTTACGGGCGGATCTCTGGAAACACCATATATTTT.

There are many counts of this clonotype. The V gene is TRBV18, the J gene TRBJ2-7; a weak D match, TRBD2 (6 bases). V was clipped by 3 bases and J by 2 bases, with 14 bases between them. Germline loops: CDR1 KGHSH, CDR2 LQKENI. The CDR3 is made up of 15 amino acids. The CDR3 loop is CASSPQGGATYEQYF. CDR3 bases: TGTGCCAGCTCACCGCAAGGAGGGGCCACCTACGAGCAGTACTTC.

Remarks on this clonotype: A single base separates this from a much larger clone, so it may be a read error. J is TRBJ1-1 and V is TRBV13, with TRBD1 identical over 9 bases. The germline V gene encodes CDR1 PRHDT and CDR2 FYEKMQ (reference sequence). CDR3 length: 16 residues. CDR3 bases: TGTGCCAGCAGCCCCGGGACAGGGTTGATGAACACTGAAGCTCTCTTT. It codes for CASSPGTGLMNTEALF.

This clonotype came up many times. The rearrangement links TRBV10-1 to TRBJ2-7; 12 positions agree with TRBD2. Unmatched junction bases numbered 4, after V lost 5 bases and J lost 2 bases. CDR3 length equals 15 residues. Germline V gene lookup returns CDR1 WNHNN and CDR2 SYGVQD (reference sequence). The CDR3 bases are TGCGCCAGCAGTACCGGACTAGCGGGGACCTACGAGCAGTACTTC. Amino acids: CASSTGLAGTYEQYF.

This chain connects TRBV29-1 to TRBJ2-7, with D perhaps being TRBD1 or TRBD2 (6 bases each). The V end was cut by 7 bases, the J end by 2 bases, with 24 bases between. Germline values: CDR1 SQVTM, CDR2 ANQGSEA. The CDR3 totals 16 residues. CDR3 loop: CSAVGRARDNPYEQYF. The CDR3 DNA reads TGCAGCGCCGTTGGGCGAGCGCGGGACAACCCCTACGAGCAGTACTTC.

This clonotype has a handful of counts. This chain joins TRBV9 and TRBJ2-7; D call uncertain. Germline CDR1 and CDR2: SGDLS and YYNGEE. V shed 2 bases and J shed 0 bases, with 9 bases lying between them. This CDR3 is 14 amino acids long. The CDR3 is CASSVSSASYEQYF. The CDR3 DNA follows: TGTGCCAGCAGCGTTTCCTCGGCCTCCTACGAGCAGTACTTC.

DNA of the CDR3: TGTGCCAGCAGTTTGACAGGGGGCGCAAGCTCTGGAAACACCATATATTTT. Its protein is CASSLTGGASSGNTIYF. The chain links TRBV28 to TRBJ1-3; 10 bases line up with TRBD1. This CDR3 region has 17 residues. Trimming took 3 bases from V and 0 from J; bases not matched to a gene: 5. In germline, CDR1 is MDHEN, CDR2 SYDVKM.

This clonotype was seen repeatedly, ten times or more. The CDR3, as DNA: TGCAGTGCTAGAGGGAGGGGTATGGCTAGCGGGTTCTCCTACAATGAGCAGTTCTTC. This codes for CSARGRGMASGFSYNEQFF. J is TRBJ2-1 and V is TRBV20-1, with TRBD2 matching over 8 bases. The CDR3 is 19 residues long. The V segment lost 1 base and the J segment 0 bases; nucleotides outside the gene matches: 14. Germline CDR1 DFQATT, CDR2 SNEGSKA (reference sequence).

This clonotype showed up many times. The CDR3 region is CASSPGGTMAGELFF. The CDR3 bases are TGTGCCAGCAGCCCGGGGGGAACGATGGCCGGGGAGCTGTTTTTT. The V and J genes are TRBV11-1 and TRBJ2-2; 7 bases line up with TRBD2. This CDR3 contains 15 residues. Losses at the gene ends were 5 bases for V and 6 bases for J; bases not matched to a gene: 9. Germline V CDR1 and CDR2: SGHAT, FQDESV (reference sequence).

The chain employs TRBV5-1 and TRBJ2-1, with unresolved D. Trimming pared 0 bases from V and 1 base from J, leaving 11 bases between. The CDR3 has 16 residues. Germline V CDR1 and CDR2: SGHRS, YFSETQ. The CDR3 spells CASSLDGRTSYNEQFF. DNA for the CDR3: TGCGCCAGCAGCTTGGACGGCAGAACTTCCTACAATGAGCAGTTCTTC.

This clonotype has more than one count but fewer than ten. The chain uses TRBV2 and TRBJ1-4, with 7 nucleotides matching TRBD1. Unmatched junction bases numbered 10, after V lost 4 bases and J lost 5 bases. Germline V gives CDR1 SNHLY, CDR2 FYNNEI. The CDR3 sequence is 16 residues long. The DNA for the CDR3 is TGTGCCAGCAGTGGCGACAGGGTCGGAGGGAATGAAAAACTGTTTTTT. Protein: CASSGDRVGGNEKLFF.

This clonotype was found many times. The V and J genes are TRBV10-3 and TRBJ2-7; unclear D gene. Germline loops: CDR1 ENHRY, CDR2 SYGVKD. The CDR3 consists of 14 residues. V was trimmed by 5 bases and J by 5 bases, leaving 16 bases between them. The CDR3 nucleotides are TGTGCCATCAGTTACAATGGGGTGGGCGACGAGCAGTACTTC. Amino acid sequence: CAISYNGVGDEQYF.

This clonotype appeared many times. V is TRBV27 and J is TRBJ2-1; 9 positions agree with TRBD2. The CDR3 consists of 15 residues. V shed 8 bases and J 4 bases; nucleotides not matched to a gene: 9. In germline, CDR1 is MNHEY, CDR2 SMNVEV (reference sequence). Here the CDR3 reads CASRLQAGGYNEQFF. CDR3 bases: TGTGCCAGCCGTCTCCAAGCGGGAGGTTACAATGAGCAGTTCTTC.

This clonotype has ten or more counts. V usage is TRBV6-2 or TRBV6-3 and J usage is TRBJ2-5; D is perhaps TRBD1 (5 bases). Trimming left V 6 bases short and J 0 bases short, with 14 bases between. The length of the CDR3 is 15 residues. Per germline, CDR1 MNHEY and CDR2 SVGEGT. CDR3 DNA sequence: TGTGCCAGCAGGCCCCGACAGACGTACCAAGAGACCCAGTACTTC. This sequence encodes CASRPRQTYQETQYF.

The sample holds a few counts of this clonotype. The chain recombines TRBV6-1 with TRBJ2-7; TRBD2 agrees at 10 bases. Germline trimming cut 6 bases from V and 0 bases from J; bases unmatched to any gene: 5. Per the germline V gene, CDR1 is MNHNS and CDR2 is SASEGT. The CDR3 is made up of 15 amino acids. The CDR3 sequence: CASRVLAGVSYEQYF. The CDR3 DNA reads as TGTGCCAGCAGGGTCCTAGCGGGAGTCTCCTACGAGCAGTACTTC.

Regarding this clonotype: Since the CDR3 does not end with the conserved phenylalanine or tryptophan, this likely comes from a read error. The genes are TRBV7-2 and TRBJ1-6; D gene unclear. The V end lost 2 bases, the J end lost 7 bases, and 9 bases lay between the germline ends. This CDR3 is 14 amino acids long. CDR1 SGHTA and CDR2 FQGNSA come from the germline V gene. The CDR3 nucleotides read TGTGCCAGCAGCTTAAACCGCGGGAATTCACCCCTCCACTCT. This encodes CASSLNRGNSPLHS.